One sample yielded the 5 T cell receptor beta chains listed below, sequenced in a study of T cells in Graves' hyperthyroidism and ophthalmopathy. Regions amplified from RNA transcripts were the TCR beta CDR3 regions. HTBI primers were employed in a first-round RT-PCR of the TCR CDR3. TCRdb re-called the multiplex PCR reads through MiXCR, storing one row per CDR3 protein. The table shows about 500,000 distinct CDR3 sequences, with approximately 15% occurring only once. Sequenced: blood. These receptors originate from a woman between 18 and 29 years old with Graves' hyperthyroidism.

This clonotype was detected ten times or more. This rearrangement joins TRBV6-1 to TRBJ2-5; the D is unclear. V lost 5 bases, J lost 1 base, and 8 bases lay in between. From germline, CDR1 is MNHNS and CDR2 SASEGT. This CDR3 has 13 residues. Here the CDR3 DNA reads TGTGCCAGCAGTTCGTTTTCCCAAGAGACCCAGTACTTC. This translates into CASSSFSQETQYF.

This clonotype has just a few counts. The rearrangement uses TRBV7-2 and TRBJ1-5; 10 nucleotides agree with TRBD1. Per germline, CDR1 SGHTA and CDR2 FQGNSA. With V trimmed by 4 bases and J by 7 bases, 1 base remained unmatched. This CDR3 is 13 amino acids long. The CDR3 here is CASSSGQGQPQHF. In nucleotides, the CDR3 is TGTGCCAGCAGCTCGGGACAGGGGCAGCCCCAGCATTTT.

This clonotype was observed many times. The chain's CDR3 is CASSLLHAEAFF. The CDR3 DNA reads as TGTGCCAGCAGTCTGCTTCATGCTGAAGCTTTCTTT. The chain has TRBV12-3 or TRBV12-4 and TRBJ1-1, with D unresolved. The CDR3 runs to 12 residues. The V end was cut by 5 bases, the J end by 6 bases, with 10 bases between.

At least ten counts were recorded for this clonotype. The CDR3 DNA sequence: TGTGCCAGCAGCTCGGGGGGGGGGAACACTGAAGCTTTCTTT. Protein: CASSSGGGNTEAFF. V and J are TRBV7-9 and TRBJ1-1, with a tentative D call TRBD1 (5 bases). The ends were cut back, 4 bases at V and 1 base at J, with 10 bases in the middle. The CDR3 is made up of 14 amino acids. Per germline, CDR1 SEHNR and CDR2 FQNEAQ (reference sequence).

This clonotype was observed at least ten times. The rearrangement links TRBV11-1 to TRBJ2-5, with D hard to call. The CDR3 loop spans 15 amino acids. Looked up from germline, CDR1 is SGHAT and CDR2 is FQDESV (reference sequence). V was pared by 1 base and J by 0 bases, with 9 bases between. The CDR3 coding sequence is TGTGCCAGCAGCTTAGGCAGATTTAACCAAGAGACCCAGTACTTC. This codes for CASSLGRFNQETQYF.